The clone carrying this TCR beta chain was counted many times. Its antigen remains unknown. CDR3 regions of TCR beta were amplified from RNA transcripts. After a first-round RT-PCR with HTBI primers, a second-round multiplex PCR was run. Via MiXCR, TCRdb re-called the multiplex PCR reads, giving one row per CDR3 protein. The sample has 600,000 to 650,000 distinct CDR3 sequences, about 20% seen once. This CDR3 comprises 12 residues. In germline, CDR1 is SQVTM, CDR2 ANQGSEA. V lost 4 bases and J lost 7, with 13 bases in between. The sample belongs to a study of Graves' ophthalmopathy and Graves' hyperthyroidism. The study, taken as a whole, reports: The model flagged ophthalmopathy progression at over 60% sensitivity and roughly 72% specificity. Most expanded clonotypes from thyroid (those above 0.001 frequency) were also found in blood.

The sequenced sample was peripheral blood. The clonotype was recovered from a woman aged 18-35 years with stable Graves' hyperthyroidism. Some clones in this sample may be carry-over from other donors' samples. The rearrangement uses TRBV29-1 and TRBJ2-5; the D is unclear. The CDR3 spells CSVGPREGTQYF. The DNA for the CDR3 is TGCAGCGTTGGTCCAAGGGAAGGGACCCAGTACTTC.